What follows are 24 T cell receptor beta chains derived from one specimen sequenced in a study of T-cell memory formation after mild COVID-19. MiXCR, run by TCRdb on the 5' RACE reads, gives a single entry per CDR3 protein. The repertoire holds roughly 310,000 distinct CDR3 sequences, with 15% to 20% as singletons. What was sequenced was PBMCs or a T cell subset sorted from them (not recorded which). These TCRs come from a man between 18 and 29 years old who had mild COVID-19 (a few samples of this study predate the infection). Cell type and time point are not known.

The gene calls are TRBV5-6 and TRBJ2-7; 13 bases are a match to TRBD2. The germline gives CDR1 SGHDT, CDR2 YYEEEE. The CDR3 has 15 amino acids. The junction had 6 bases not matched to a gene; V was cut back by 4 bases and J by 5 bases. The CDR3 here is CASSETSGGKDEQYF. CDR3 bases: TGTGCCAGCAGCGAGACTAGCGGGGGGAAGGACGAGCAGTACTTC.

The chain uses TRBV2 and TRBJ1-5; no firm D call. Germline V CDR1 and CDR2: SNHLY, FYNNEI. This CDR3 has 15 residues. Trimming cost V 4 bases and J 0 bases, with 10 bases left between them. The CDR3 loop is CASSGMAASNQPQHF. The CDR3 DNA sequence: TGTGCCAGCAGTGGAATGGCAGCTAGCAATCAGCCCCAGCATTTT.

This clonotype showed up many times. The rearrangement links TRBV9 to TRBJ2-1, with D tentatively TRBD1 (5 bases). CDR3 length equals 11 residues. Per germline, CDR1 SGDLS and CDR2 YYNGEE. V was trimmed by 3 bases and J by 10 bases, leaving 8 bases between them. The CDR3 region has the DNA TGTGCCAGCAGCGATCGACAGGAGCAGTTCTTC. It yields the protein CASSDRQEQFF.

This clonotype was seen only a few times. V gene TRBV19 combines with J gene TRBJ1-1; no clear D gene. The ends were cut back, 5 bases at V and 4 bases at J, with 11 bases in the middle. Germline V gene data show CDR1 as LNHDA and CDR2 as SQIVND (reference sequence). CDR3 length equals 13 residues. The CDR3 spells CASSPSLGTEAFF. The CDR3 DNA reads as TGTGCCAGTAGTCCGTCCTTGGGCACTGAAGCTTTCTTT. Supplemented by reference TRBV19 and TRBJ1-1, the full variable domain reads DGGITQSPKYLFRKEGQNVTLSCEQNLNHDAMYWYRQDPGQGLRLIYYSQIVNDFQKGDIAEGYSVSREKKESFPLTVTSAQKNPTAFYLCASSPSLGTEAFFGQGTRLTVV.

The genes are TRBV7-3 and TRBJ2-5; 7 positions match TRBD1. Germline assignment: CDR1 SGHTA and CDR2 FQGTGA. V trimming: 4 bases; J trimming: 5 bases; junction bases outside the gene matches: 10. This CDR3 comprises 15 residues. CDR3 nucleotides: TGTGCCAGCAGCTCCGAGGCAGGGGGTGTGGAGACCCAGTACTTC. It codes for CASSSEAGGVETQYF.

This clonotype has a handful of counts. This chain links TRBV2 with TRBJ1-5; D is ambiguous. Per the germline V gene, CDR1 is SNHLY and CDR2 is FYNNEI. The CDR3 contains 15 residues. Trimming left V 2 bases short and J 2 bases short, with 10 bases between. CDR3 sequence reads: CASSEMAGGNQPQHF. For the CDR3, the DNA is TGTGCCAGCAGTGAAATGGCAGGTGGCAATCAGCCCCAGCATTTT.

The chain recombines TRBV5-1 with TRBJ2-7; a weak D match, TRBD1 (5 bases). There are 13 residues in the CDR3. Looked up from germline, CDR1 is SGHRS and CDR2 is YFSETQ. V lost 4 bases and J 6 bases, leaving 14 bases between the germline ends. CDR3: CASSAGQVPEQYF. The CDR3, as DNA: TGCGCCAGCAGCGCCGGACAAGTCCCCGAGCAGTACTTC.

V is TRBV5-1 and J is TRBJ1-1, with D maybe TRBD1 (6 bases). The germline V and J ends were trimmed by 3 bases and 1 base, with 10 bases remaining between them. Germline-derived CDR1 and CDR2 are SGHRS and YFSETQ. The CDR3 has 14 residues. The chain's CDR3 is CASSSYRANTEAFF. CDR3 DNA sequence: TGCGCCAGCAGCTCCTACAGGGCGAACACTGAAGCTTTCTTT.

The CDR3 DNA reads as TGTGCCAGCAGTTACTGGGGTGGTGTGGCAGATACGCAGTATTTT. This translates into CASSYWGGVADTQYF. The chain has TRBV6-5 and TRBJ2-3; the D is unclear. CDR1 is MNHEY and CDR2 is SVGAGI in the germline V gene. V lost 1 base, J lost 4 bases, and 12 bases lay in between. This CDR3 has 15 amino acids.

This clonotype occurred once. The chain employs TRBV5-1 and TRBJ1-1; a weak D match, TRBD1 (6 bases). Trimming left V 4 bases short and J 3 bases short, with 10 bases between. This CDR3 contains 13 residues. Germline CDR1 SGHRS, CDR2 YFSETQ. The CDR3 DNA reads as TGCGCCAGCAGCAATGGACAGTACACTGAAGCTTTCTTT. It translates to CASSNGQYTEAFF.

The rearrangement joins TRBV20-1 to TRBJ1-5; 9 bases fit TRBD1. Losses at the gene ends were 3 bases for V and 4 bases for J; bases not matched to a gene: 4. Germline V gene data show CDR1 as DFQATT and CDR2 as SNEGSKA (reference sequence). The CDR3 loop spans 14 amino acids. In nucleotides, the CDR3 is TGCAGTGCTAGGGGACAGGGAGGAAATCAGCCCCAGCATTTT. This gives the protein CSARGQGGNQPQHF.

This chain links TRBV6-5 with TRBJ1-1; unclear D gene. Germline lookup yields CDR1 MNHEY and CDR2 SVGAGI. This CDR3 spans 15 amino acids. V was cut by 0 bases and J by 4 bases, with 12 bases left in between. In nucleotides, the CDR3 is TGTGCCAGCAGTTACTCTTGGGAGGGCAGCACTGAAGCTTTCTTT. As protein: CASSYSWEGSTEAFF.

This chain uses TRBV30 with TRBJ1-2; 7 bases align to TRBD1. The CDR3 totals 12 residues. Germline CDR1 GTSNPN, CDR2 SVGIG (reference sequence). The J segment lost 4 bases and the V segment lost 3 bases, leaving 2 bases of the junction unmatched. CDR3 protein: CAWSGDSYGYTF. For the CDR3, the DNA is TGTGCCTGGAGCGGGGACAGCTATGGCTACACCTTC. Full variable domain (rest looked up from reference TRBV30 and TRBJ1-2): SQTIHQWPATLVQPVGSPLSLECTVEGTSNPNLYWYRQAAGRGLQLLFYSVGIGQISSEVPQNLSASRPQDRQFILSSKKLLLSDSGFYLCAWSGDSYGYTFGSGTRLTVV.

The rearrangement joins TRBV5-4 to TRBJ2-7; 10 positions agree with TRBD1. In germline, CDR1 is SGHNT, CDR2 YYREEE (reference sequence). CDR3 length equals 17 residues. The J segment lost 3 bases and the V segment lost 0 bases, leaving 9 bases of the junction unmatched. CDR3 amino acids: CASSLGGPGQGIYEQYF. The CDR3 DNA reads as TGTGCCAGCAGCTTGGGGGGACCGGGACAGGGGATCTACGAGCAGTACTTC.

The sample holds a few counts of this clonotype. The rearrangement links TRBV20-1 to TRBJ1-1, with D possibly being TRBD1 (6 bases). CDR1 is DFQATT, CDR2 SNEGSKA, per germline (reference sequence). V was cut by 3 bases and J by 0 bases, with 11 bases left in between. This CDR3 spans 14 amino acids. The chain's CDR3 is CSARAQGMNTEAFF. The CDR3 DNA sequence: TGCAGTGCTAGGGCTCAGGGGATGAACACTGAAGCTTTCTTT.

This clonotype has a count of ten or more. V gene TRBV5-1 combines with J gene TRBJ2-3; TRBD2 aligns across 10 bases. Germline CDR1 reads SGHRS; CDR2 reads YFSETQ. The trim removed 3 bases at V and 0 bases at J, leaving 4 bases unmatched. The CDR3 runs 16 residues. This CDR3 reads CASSSIAGGSTDTQYF. The CDR3 bases are TGCGCCAGCAGCTCGATAGCGGGGGGCAGCACAGATACGCAGTATTTT.

This clonotype has ten or more counts. This chain links TRBV7-2 with TRBJ2-2, with D possibly TRBD2 on 5 matching bases. V lost 5 bases, J lost 1 base, and 11 bases lay in between. In germline, CDR1 is SGHTA, CDR2 FQGNSA. The CDR3 runs to 15 residues. CDR3 nucleotide sequence: TGTGCCAGCAGCCGAGTAGCGTGGAACACCGGGGAGCTGTTTTTT. This translates into CASSRVAWNTGELFF.

The genes are TRBV2 and TRBJ2-7, with no clear D. Deletions cut 3 bases from V and 2 bases from J, with 11 bases between. This CDR3 has 14 residues. Germline lookup yields CDR1 SNHLY and CDR2 FYNNEI. The chain's CDR3 is CASSDVLTTYEQYF. For the CDR3, the DNA is TGTGCCAGCAGTGACGTCCTAACAACCTACGAGCAGTACTTC.

The chain couples TRBV29-1 to TRBJ2-7; 10 bases map to TRBD1. Germline V gene lookup returns CDR1 SQVTM and CDR2 ANQGSEA. Trimming at V came to 8 bases and at J to 1 base, leaving 5 bases not matched to a gene. This CDR3 contains 13 residues. The CDR3 spells CSFRTGGSYEQYF. CDR3 bases: TGCAGCTTTAGGACAGGGGGTTCCTACGAGCAGTACTTC.

This clonotype was counted only a few times. This rearrangement joins TRBV28 to TRBJ2-5; D assignment may be TRBD1 or TRBD2 (5 bases each). The CDR3 loop spans 12 amino acids. With 7 bases removed from V and 4 bases from J, the gap between germline ends came to 10 bases. The germline gives CDR1 MDHEN, CDR2 SYDVKM. As DNA, the CDR3 is TGTGCCAGCATTGATGGGGGAGAGACCCAGTACTTC. Protein: CASIDGGETQYF.

The table lists this clonotype with a few counts. The gene calls are TRBV7-9 and TRBJ2-7, with D perhaps matching TRBD2 (6 bases). This CDR3 is 14 amino acids long. CDR1 is SEHNR and CDR2 is FQNEAQ in the germline V gene (reference sequence). V gave up 3 bases and J gave up 2 bases, with 11 bases separating them. The chain's CDR3 is CASSLVSGPYEQYF. As DNA, the CDR3 is TGTGCCAGCAGCTTGGTTAGCGGACCCTACGAGCAGTACTTC.

This clonotype was seen more than once but under ten times. The V call is TRBV5-6, the J call TRBJ1-4, with TRBD1 matching 7 bases. The CDR3 runs to 14 residues. Germline CDR1 reads SGHDT; CDR2 reads YYEEEE. With V trimmed by 2 bases and J by 5 bases, 3 bases remained unmatched. CDR3 bases: TGTGCCAGCAGCTTCCGGGACAGAAATGAAAAACTGTTTTTT. This translates into CASSFRDRNEKLFF. Drawing the rest from reference TRBV5-6 and TRBJ1-4, the complete variable domain is DAGVTQSPTHLIKTRGQQVTLRCSPKSGHDTVSWYQQALGQGPQFIFQYYEEEERQRGNFPDRFSGHQFPNYSSELNVNALLLGDSALYLCASSFRDRNEKLFFGSGTQLSVL.

The rearrangement links TRBV3-1 to TRBJ2-7; 10 nucleotides line up with TRBD2. The V segment lost 4 bases and the J segment 5 bases; nucleotides outside the gene matches: 5. This CDR3 contains 14 residues. CDR1 LGHDT and CDR2 YNNKEL come from the germline V gene (reference sequence). In DNA form, the CDR3 reads TGTGCCAGCAGCCTCAGGGGGACTAGCGACGAGCAGTACTTC. Its translation is CASSLRGTSDEQYF.

The sample holds a few counts of this clonotype. The junction and the germline gene differ at one end; a read error may be behind it. J is TRBJ1-4 and V is TRBV4-1; D not resolved. The CDR3 has 16 residues. Germline values: CDR1 MGHRA, CDR2 YSYEKL. The CDR3: CASSRLGGATIEKLFF. The CDR3, as DNA: TGCGCCAGCAGCCGGTTGGGCGGTGCAACTATTGAAAAACTGTTTTTT.